Presented here are 14 T cell receptor beta chains from one specimen sequenced in a study of T cells expressing NK-cell markers. No DNA is given; TCRdb re-called the 5' RACE reads and lists each CDR3 protein once. Its listing shows 200,000 to 300,000 distinct CDR3 sequences. The sequenced sample was blood T cells: a sorted CD56 or NKG2C T cell subset, CD4+ or CD8+ T cells, or bulk PBMC T cells (not recorded which). These receptors were obtained from a woman aged 18 to 75 in good health.

V is TRBV20-1 and J is TRBJ2-7; TCRdb reports TRBD2, a call that lacks DNA to check it against. Germline-derived CDR1 and CDR2 are DFQATT and SNEGSKA (reference sequence). The CDR3 covers 14 residues. CDR3 protein: CSAGTSGRGYEQYF.

The rearrangement links TRBV5-1 to TRBJ2-3; no DNA is available, so the TRBD2 call from TCRdb remains unchecked. Germline V gene sequence: CDR1 SGHRS, CDR2 YFSETQ. The CDR3 has 14 residues. This CDR3 reads CASSLAGVGDTQYF.

The chain carries TRBV5-1 and TRBJ2-5; TCRdb designates TRBD1, a call that cannot be tested without DNA. The CDR3 covers 15 residues. Germline loops: CDR1 SGHRS, CDR2 YFSETQ. The CDR3 spells CASSQQGRFGETQYF.

This chain joins TRBV20-1 and TRBJ1-6; absent DNA, TCRdb's TRBD1 call cannot be checked. The germline V gene has CDR1 DFQATT and CDR2 SNEGSKA (reference sequence). CDR3 length: 18 residues. CDR3 region: CSAPDPGQGVNYNSPLHF.

The chain carries TRBV19 and TRBJ2-5. CDR3 length: 14 residues. From germline, CDR1 is LNHDA and CDR2 SQIVND (reference sequence). CDR3 sequence reads: CASSMTTDQETQYF. The whole variable domain, filled in from reference TRBV19 and TRBJ2-5, reads DGGITQSPKYLFRKEGQNVTLSCEQNLNHDAMYWYRQDPGQGLRLIYYSQIVNDFQKGDIAEGYSVSREKKESFPLTVTSAQKNPTAFYLCASSMTTDQETQYFGPGTRLLVL.

The V gene is TRBV18, the J gene TRBJ1-1; TCRdb picks TRBD1, but there is no DNA to check that call. Per the germline V gene, CDR1 is KGHSH and CDR2 is LQKENI. The CDR3 consists of 17 residues. CDR3 protein: CASSPSLRGAMYTEAFF.

The rearrangement uses TRBV20-1 and TRBJ2-5; TCRdb calls TRBD1, which cannot be checked without DNA. This CDR3 is 16 amino acids long. Germline loops: CDR1 DFQATT, CDR2 SNEGSKA (reference sequence). The CDR3 sequence is CSARITSGGHQETQYF.

The V gene is TRBV11-2, the J gene TRBJ2-1; the D gene TCRdb calls, TRBD2, cannot be checked with no DNA. This CDR3 spans 18 amino acids. Germline assignment: CDR1 SGHAT and CDR2 FQNNGV. The CDR3 sequence is CASSLVFSGIERYNQQFF.

V is TRBV29-1 and J is TRBJ2-7; TCRdb outputs TRBD1, but without DNA this stays unchecked. Germline V CDR1 and CDR2: SQVTM, ANQGSEA. This CDR3 comprises 12 residues. Here the CDR3 reads CSVRGALYEQYF.

CDR3 residues: CASSYSWQNTEAFF. The gene calls are TRBV6-5 and TRBJ1-1. The CDR3 loop spans 14 amino acids. Germline-derived CDR1 and CDR2 are MNHEY and SVGAGI.

The V and J genes are TRBV3-1 and TRBJ2-1; with no DNA, the TCRdb D assignment of TRBD2 cannot be verified. Germline values: CDR1 LGHDT, CDR2 YNNKEL (reference sequence). This CDR3 spans 14 amino acids. The CDR3 here is CASSQVPDLAGEFF.

The gene calls are TRBV6-5 and TRBJ2-5; TCRdb lists TRBD1, though no DNA is available to test this call. Germline V gene sequence: CDR1 MNHEY, CDR2 SVGAGI. This CDR3 has 16 amino acids. Here the CDR3 reads CASSYSGTGRQETQYF.

The CDR3: CASSLLTGGGTGELFF. This chain uses TRBV27 with TRBJ2-2; no DNA is available, so the TRBD1 call from TCRdb remains unchecked. CDR1 is MNHEY and CDR2 is SMNVEV in the germline V gene (reference sequence). The CDR3 is 16 residues long.

The gene calls are TRBV12-3 or TRBV12-4 and TRBJ1-2. The CDR3 runs 13 residues. The CDR3 here is CASSSGGGYGYTF.